The source of this TCR beta chain is a study of T cells in Graves' hyperthyroidism and ophthalmopathy. Germline V gene data show CDR1 as ENHRY and CDR2 as SYGVKD. CDR3 length: 15 amino acids. V lost 3 bases to trimming and J lost 2 bases, with 13 bases between them. It was RNA transcripts that yielded the amplified TCR beta CDR3 regions. The HTBI primer set drove a first-round RT-PCR of the TCR CDR3. TCRdb processed the multiplex PCR reads anew with MiXCR; each CDR3 protein has one entry. The sample contains 250,000 to 400,000 distinct CDR3 sequences, 12% to 15% of which appear only once. This clonotype occurred a few times.

V gene TRBV10-3 combines with J gene TRBJ1-2; D not certain. This receptor was obtained from a woman aged 40 to 50 with Graves' ophthalmopathy. Sequencing was performed on blood. CDR3 coding DNA: TGTGCCATCAGTGATTCGGGTCAGACCAACTATGGCTACACCTTC. It encodes CAISDSGQTNYGYTF.